These 25 T cell receptor beta chains originate from one sample sequenced in a study of human T cells and chemical hapten exposure. The time point: patch test 1, 2 weeks after DPC sensitization. As for treatment: therapeutic diphenylcyclopropenone sensitization with weekly scalp DPC. TCRdb re-called the RACE reads through MiXCR, storing one row per CDR3 protein. The data contain 340,000 or so distinct CDR3 sequences, under 8% of them seen just once; the ten biggest clones take up 7% to 10%. The sequencing here drew on whole blood, taken in connection with sensitization to the hapten diphenylcyclopropenone (DPC). The receptors derive from a woman between 18 and 30 years old with alopecia areata. Some clones in this sample may be carry-over from other donors' samples.

This clonotype occurred a few times. This rearrangement joins TRBV6-5 to TRBJ2-2; perhaps TRBD2 as D (6 bases). CDR3 length equals 16 residues. CDR1 MNHEY and CDR2 SVGAGI come from the germline V gene. Trimming pared 5 bases from V and 4 bases from J, leaving 17 bases between. CDR3 residues: CASSLSGTGFTGELFF. For the CDR3, the DNA is TGTGCCAGCAGTCTCTCCGGGACTGGCTTCACCGGGGAGCTGTTTTTT.

V usage is TRBV7-3 and J usage is TRBJ2-5; TRBD2 matches at 8 bases. Germline trimming cut 2 bases from V and 4 bases from J; bases unmatched to any gene: 0. Germline-derived CDR1 and CDR2 are SGHTA and FQGTGA. CDR3 length: 13 amino acids. CDR3 sequence: CASSLGTRETQYF. For the CDR3, the DNA is TGTGCCAGCAGCTTAGGGACTAGAGAGACCCAGTACTTC. Supplemented by reference TRBV7-3 and TRBJ2-5, the full variable domain reads GAGVSQTPSNKVTEKGKYVELRCDPISGHTALYWYRQSLGQGPEFLIYFQGTGAADDSGLPNDRFFAVRPEGSVSTLKIQRTERGDSAVYLCASSLGTRETQYFGPGTRLLVL.

This clonotype was recorded many times. The V and J genes are TRBV4-1 and TRBJ2-3; D unclear. V was clipped by 1 base and J by 2 bases, with 10 bases between them. The CDR3 runs 15 residues. In germline, CDR1 is MGHRA, CDR2 YSYEKL. In DNA, the CDR3 is TGCGCCAGCAGCCAAGTTCACCCCCACACAGATACGCAGTATTTT. It yields the protein CASSQVHPHTDTQYF.

The rearrangement uses TRBV6-4 and TRBJ1-1; D may be TRBD1 (5 bases). From germline, CDR1 is MRHNA and CDR2 SNTAGT. The V end was cut by 6 bases, the J end by 9 bases, with 14 bases between. This CDR3 comprises 12 residues. This CDR3 is CASRERAGKAFF. The CDR3 bases are TGTGCCAGCAGGGAGAGAGCAGGGAAAGCTTTCTTT.

V usage is TRBV29-1 and J usage is TRBJ2-3, with D possibly being TRBD2 (5 bases). Germline V gene lookup returns CDR1 SQVTM and CDR2 ANQGSEA. The length of the CDR3 is 14 residues. V gave up 6 bases and J gave up 2 bases, with 15 bases separating them. The CDR3 region is CSVPAEGSTDTQYF. The CDR3 nucleotides read TGCAGCGTCCCGGCAGAGGGCTCCACAGATACGCAGTATTTT.

V usage is TRBV29-1 and J usage is TRBJ2-7, with TRBD2 matching 8 bases. There are 11 residues in the CDR3. CDR1 and CDR2 from the germline V gene are SQVTM and ANQGSEA. The V gene end was trimmed by 7 bases and the J gene end by 8 bases; junction bases not matched to a gene: 7. The CDR3 nucleotides are TGCAGCGCCTCTGGCGGGGGGCAGCAGTACTTC. It encodes CSASGGGQQYF.

The rearrangement uses TRBV20-1 and TRBJ2-7; 8 bases are a match to TRBD1. CDR1 is DFQATT and CDR2 is SNEGSKA in the germline V gene (reference sequence). V lost 6 bases and J lost 0; bases outside the gene matches: 4. The CDR3 runs to 13 residues. This CDR3 is CSASQGASYEQYF. CDR3 bases: TGCAGTGCCTCCCAGGGGGCCTCCTACGAGCAGTACTTC.

This clonotype was observed many times. The chain links TRBV12-3 or TRBV12-4 to TRBJ1-5; D is unclear. The length of the CDR3 is 16 residues. Trimming cost V 1 base and J 6 bases, with 16 bases left between them. The CDR3, as DNA: TGTGCCAGCAGTTTAGGCGCCTTCCCGCTAGGTCAGCCCCAGCATTTT. It encodes CASSLGAFPLGQPQHF.

The CDR3 DNA follows: TGTGCCAGCTCATCCCGGACAGCCTACTACGAGCAGTACTTC. Translation gives CASSSRTAYYEQYF. The chain carries TRBV18 and TRBJ2-7; tentative D call: TRBD1 (6 bases). Looked up from germline, CDR1 is KGHSH and CDR2 is LQKENI. This CDR3 comprises 14 residues. Trimming took 5 bases from V and 3 from J, leaving 14 bases between them.

This clonotype was seen more than once but under ten times. The V call is TRBV7-6, the J call TRBJ2-1; D gene uncertain. The CDR3 length is 14 residues. V was clipped by 1 base and J by 8 bases, with 12 bases between them. Germline values: CDR1 SGHVS, CDR2 FNYEAQ. CDR3 region: CASSLGSGRDEQFF. CDR3 bases: TGTGCCAGCAGCTTAGGATCGGGTAGGGATGAGCAGTTCTTC.

The J gene is TRBJ2-1, the V gene TRBV29-1; 8 bases are shared with TRBD2. The germline gives CDR1 SQVTM, CDR2 ANQGSEA. This CDR3 is 14 amino acids long. With 2 bases clipped from V and 10 bases from J, the junction kept 10 bases outside the gene matches. CDR3 sequence (DNA): TGCAGCGTTGAACCCCTAGCGGGTCAGAGGGAGCAGTTCTTC. Translation: CSVEPLAGQREQFF.

This rearrangement joins TRBV6-5 to TRBJ1-2, with 7 nucleotides matching TRBD1. Looked up from germline, CDR1 is MNHEY and CDR2 is SVGAGI. This CDR3 spans 17 amino acids. V lost 3 bases and J lost 2; bases outside the gene matches: 12. This chain's CDR3 is CASSYSPNRGGNYGYTF. CDR3 sequence (DNA): TGTGCCAGCAGTTATTCACCGAACAGGGGCGGCAACTATGGCTACACCTTC.

V usage is TRBV3-1 and J usage is TRBJ1-2; 9 bases align to TRBD1. The germline V gene encodes CDR1 LGHDT and CDR2 YNNKEL (reference sequence). The J segment lost 8 bases and the V segment lost 2 bases, leaving 6 bases of the junction unmatched. The CDR3 covers 14 residues. The CDR3: CASSQRGTGQGYTF. CDR3 bases: TGTGCCAGCAGCCAAAGAGGGACAGGGCAAGGCTACACCTTC.

This clonotype was counted ten times or more. This rearrangement joins TRBV9 to TRBJ2-6; D gene uncertain. V was trimmed by 0 bases and J by 5 bases, leaving 3 bases between them. This CDR3 region has 13 residues. Looked up from germline, CDR1 is SGDLS and CDR2 is YYNGEE. CDR3 loop: CASSVAWANVLTF. In DNA, the CDR3 is TGTGCCAGCAGCGTAGCCTGGGCCAACGTCCTGACTTTC.

There are a few counts of this clonotype. This chain joins TRBV12-3 or TRBV12-4 and TRBJ1-1, with 7 nucleotides matching TRBD1. The CDR3 sequence is 12 residues long. The J segment lost 9 bases and the V segment lost 4 bases, leaving 5 bases of the junction unmatched. The chain's CDR3 is CASSYRDSKAFF. The DNA for the CDR3 is TGTGCCAGCAGTTACCGGGACAGTAAAGCTTTCTTT.

Only a few counts were recorded for this clonotype. V and J are TRBV7-9 and TRBJ1-4; TRBD1 matches 7 bases. The CDR3 totals 17 residues. The junction had 13 bases not matched to a gene; V was cut back by 1 base and J by 8 bases. In germline, CDR1 is SEHNR, CDR2 FQNEAQ (reference sequence). Here the CDR3 reads CASSLGITGTDHEKLFF. The CDR3 bases are TGTGCCAGCAGCTTAGGAATCACCGGGACAGACCACGAAAAACTGTTTTTT.

This clonotype appeared a few times. This chain uses TRBV20-1 with TRBJ1-5; 8 bases map to TRBD1. In germline, CDR1 is DFQATT, CDR2 SNEGSKA (reference sequence). V lost 4 bases, J lost 7 bases, and 15 bases stayed unmatched. The CDR3 has 16 amino acids. The CDR3 protein is CSAITLRGQGRQPQHF. In DNA form, the CDR3 reads TGCAGTGCTATTACTTTGAGAGGACAGGGTAGGCAGCCCCAGCATTTT.

This clonotype has a handful of counts. The CDR3 loop reads CASSYSGVYGYTF. CDR3 coding DNA: TGTGCCAGCAGTTACAGCGGGGTCTATGGCTACACCTTC. The rearrangement uses TRBV6-5 and TRBJ1-2, with no clear D. This CDR3 contains 13 residues. Germline CDR1 and CDR2: MNHEY and SVGAGI. The ends were cut back, 2 bases at V and 4 bases at J, with 8 bases in the middle.

J is TRBJ1-6 and V is TRBV3-1, with D possibly being TRBD1 (5 bases). The CDR3 extends over 13 amino acids. The germline CDR1 and CDR2 sequences are LGHDT and YNNKEL (reference sequence). Trimming removed 0 bases from V and 14 bases from J, with 11 bases in between. The CDR3 protein is CASSQDNEGTLHF. CDR3 coding DNA: TGTGCCAGCAGCCAAGATAACGAGGGGACCCTCCACTTT.

In this sample, this clonotype turned up many times. This chain links TRBV2 with TRBJ2-3, with 10 bases that match TRBD2. Per the germline V gene, CDR1 is SNHLY and CDR2 is FYNNEI. The junction had 4 bases not matched to a gene; V was cut back by 6 bases and J by 4 bases. This CDR3 has 14 residues. As DNA, the CDR3 is TGTGCCAGCAGGGCTAGCGGGGGATCAGATACGCAGTATTTT. It specifies CASRASGGSDTQYF.

This clonotype came up once. V gene TRBV20-1 combines with J gene TRBJ1-5; the match to TRBD1 covers 8 bases. The CDR3 length is 15 residues. The ends lost 3 bases at V and 0 bases at J; junction bases unmatched: 4. CDR1 and CDR2 from the germline V gene are DFQATT and SNEGSKA (reference sequence). CDR3 residues: CSASRQGNSNQPQHF. The CDR3 DNA reads TGCAGTGCTAGTCGACAGGGGAATAGCAATCAGCCCCAGCATTTT.

This clonotype was detected many times. The genes are TRBV3-1 and TRBJ2-7, with D possibly matching TRBD2 (6 bases). The ends were cut back, 1 base at V and 4 bases at J, with 11 bases in the middle. The CDR3 has 14 residues. Per germline, CDR1 LGHDT and CDR2 YNNKEL (reference sequence). The CDR3, as DNA: TGTGCCAGCAGCCAAGTCCGGGCGGGGTACGAGCAGTACTTC. It yields the protein CASSQVRAGYEQYF.

This clonotype was detected many times. CDR3 in amino acids: CASKDGSSTGELFF. In nucleotides, the CDR3 is TGCGCCAGCAAGGACGGGAGCTCCACCGGGGAGCTGTTTTTT. The chain recombines TRBV4-3 with TRBJ2-2, with D perhaps matching TRBD2 (6 bases). The CDR3 length is 14 residues. Germline CDR1 and CDR2: LGHNA and YSLEER. V lost 7 bases and J 4 bases, leaving 13 bases between the germline ends.

The sample holds many counts of this clonotype. V usage is TRBV4-2 and J usage is TRBJ1-1; D is perhaps TRBD1 (5 bases). Germline V CDR1 and CDR2: LGHNA, YNFKEQ. The CDR3 sequence is 14 residues long. V was shortened by 0 bases and J by 6 bases, with 11 bases between the two germline ends. The CDR3 protein is CASSQDLRGAEAFF. CDR3 sequence (DNA): TGTGCCAGCAGCCAAGATCTGCGAGGGGCTGAAGCTTTCTTT.

Many counts were recorded for this clonotype. The chain has TRBV12-3 or TRBV12-4 and TRBJ2-1, with D perhaps TRBD2 (6 bases). V lost 2 bases, J lost 9 bases, and 14 bases lay in between. The CDR3 totals 14 residues. This CDR3 is CASSLTGDGREQFF. Written as DNA, the CDR3 is TGTGCCAGCAGTTTAACGGGAGACGGGCGTGAGCAGTTCTTC.